This T cell receptor beta chain is from a study of shared clonotypes between healthy human individuals. Repertoires were generated with immunoSEQ multiplex PCR, while TCRdb's copy carries only in-frame clones and drops some. The repertoire has around 2.5 million clones, over 85% of them found once; the top ten carry about 0.34%. This CDR3 region has 16 residues. Germline V gene lookup returns CDR1 MDHEN and CDR2 SYDVKM. V was pared by 10 bases and J by 5 bases, with 25 bases between. This chain uses TRBV28 with TRBJ2-3; D is perhaps TRBD2 (5 bases). Sequenced sample: naive CD4+ T cells from PBMCs. Subset meaning: CD45RA+ positively selected. The source is a man younger than 35 in good health. Some clones in this sample may be carry-over from other donors' samples. The CDR3 sequence: CATYPPGYISIDTQYF. As DNA, the CDR3 is TGTGCCACCTACCCCCCGGGATACATATCGATAGATACGCAGTATTTT.